Listed below are T cell receptor beta chains from one sample, sequenced in a study of CD8+ T cells in alopecia areata. Measured with immunoSEQ multiplex PCR; TCRdb has only the in-frame clones, and not every one. The sample includes over 150,000 clones, roughly 60% seen only once; the top ten take 1.7%. The specimen comprised CD4+ T cells sorted from blood, sampled at week 0. Source of these receptors: a human donor with alopecia areata. The CDR3 runs from the conserved cysteine through the conserved F or W. D genes are given only for firm matches. For some rows the clone size is stated as once, few or many, or as a class when expanded; others skip it.

-,TRBJ1-5,-,TRBV2,CASRDRTSNQPQHF,TGTGCCAGCAGGGACAGAACTAGCAATCAGCCCCAGCATTTT
-,TRBJ1-1,-,TRBV4-1,CASSQTPTVMNTEAFF,TGCGCCAGCAGCCAAACTCCGACAGTTATGAACACTGAAGCTTTCTTT
TRBD1,TRBJ2-7,-,TRBV29-1,CSAVPPGGLYEQYF,TGCAGCGCCGTGCCCCCAGGGGGTCTCTACGAGCAGTACTTC
-,TRBJ2-1,-,TRBV29-1,CSVEETYEQFF,TGCAGCGTTGAAGAGACCTATGAACAGTTCTTC
-,TRBJ1-1,few,TRBV6-1,CASRQGVFTEAFF,TGTGCCAGCAGACAGGGTGTGTTTACTGAAGCTTTCTTT
-,TRBJ1-6,-,TRBV9,CASSVVGGINSPLHF,TGTGCCAGCAGCGTAGTAGGGGGGATCAATTCACCCCTCCACTTT
-,TRBJ2-6,-,TRBV5-6,CASSLEVSGANVLTF,TGTGCCAGCAGCTTAGAGGTCTCTGGGGCCAACGTCCTGACTTTC
-,TRBJ2-5,-,TRBV29-1,CSVLVASETQYF,TGCAGCGTTCTAGTGGCTAGCGAGACCCAGTACTTC
TRBD1,TRBJ1-2,-,TRBV15,CATSDRDRRGYTF,TGTGCCACCAGCGATCGGGACAGAAGGGGCTACACCTTC
TRBD1,TRBJ2-7,few,TRBV5-1,CASSFGGTGTYEQYF,TGCGCCAGCAGCTTTGGCGGGACAGGAACCTACGAGCAGTACTTC
-,TRBJ1-6,-,TRBV14,CASRGGNSPLHF,TGTGCCAGCAGAGGGGGGAATTCACCCCTCCACTTT
-,TRBJ2-4,-,TRBV29-1,CSVEVGNIQYF,TGCAGCGTTGAAGTGGGGAACATTCAGTACTTC
-,TRBJ1-2,-,TRBV25-1,CASSEAGNNYGYTF,TGTGCCAGCAGTGAGGCGGGGAACAACTATGGCTACACCTTC
-,TRBJ2-5,-,TRBV29-1,CSAFQETQYF,TGCAGCGCCTTCCAAGAGACCCAGTACTTC
-,TRBJ1-6,-,TRBV4-3,CASSQDSWDNSPLHF,TGCGCCAGCAGCCAAGACAGTTGGGATAATTCACCCCTCCACTTT
-,TRBJ1-2,-,TRBV20-1,CRVGGYTF,TGCAGGGTCGGTGGCTACACCTTC
-,TRBJ1-1,-,TRBV4-1,CASSQAAGTEAFF,TGCGCCAGCAGCCAAGCGGCAGGAACTGAAGCTTTCTTT
-,TRBJ2-3,-,TRBV29-1,CSLYRGTDTQYF,TGCAGCCTATACAGGGGCACAGATACGCAGTATTTT
-,TRBJ2-2,many,TRBV2,CASSEMTGRTGELFF,TGTGCCAGCAGTGAGATGACTGGCCGCACCGGGGAGCTGTTTTTT
-,TRBJ1-1,-,TRBV12-5,CASGLVAAGGTEAFF,TGTGCTAGTGGTTTGGTTGCGGCCGGTGGAACTGAAGCTTTCTTT
-,TRBJ2-7,-,TRBV29-1,CSVGGSPYEQYF,TGCAGCGTCGGCGGGTCCCCCTACGAGCAGTACTTC
TRBD1,TRBJ1-1,-,TRBV6-4,CASSPTTGGTEAFF,TGTGCCAGCAGCCCTACAACAGGGGGCACTGAAGCTTTCTTT
TRBD1,TRBJ1-4,medium-sized,TRBV2,CASSESGTGSAIDEKLFF,TGTGCCAGCAGTGAGTCCGGGACAGGGAGTGCCATCGATGAAAAACTGTTTTTT
TRBD1,TRBJ2-1,few,TRBV11-2,CASTPRDSEQFF,TGTGCCAGCACTCCCCGGGACAGTGAGCAGTTCTTC
TRBD1,TRBJ2-7,-,TRBV30,CAWSRSFFSDREVYEQYF,TGTGCCTGGAGCAGAAGCTTCTTCTCGGACAGGGAGGTCTACGAGCAGTACTTC
-,TRBJ2-1,-,TRBV7-9,CASSASRYEQFF,TGTGCCAGCAGCGCTTCGAGGTATGAGCAGTTCTTC
-,TRBJ1-6,-,TRBV5-1,CASSLGQDYSPLHF,TGCGCCAGCAGCTTGGGGCAGGACTATTCACCCCTCCACTTT
-,TRBJ1-5,-,TRBV14,CASSRRSDQPQHF,TGTGCCAGCAGCCGGCGAAGCGATCAGCCCCAGCATTTT
TRBD1,TRBJ1-2,-,TRBV29-1,CSVPRQGNYGYTF,TGCAGCGTCCCGAGACAGGGAAACTATGGCTACACCTTC
-,TRBJ2-2,-,TRBV5-1,CASSGGGLATGELFF,TGCGCCAGCAGCGGAGGGGGGTTGGCCACCGGGGAGCTGTTTTTT
-,TRBJ2-6,-,TRBV15,CATLFSGANVLTF,TGTGCCACCCTCTTCTCTGGGGCCAACGTCCTGACTTTC
-,TRBJ1-1,few,TRBV2,CASSIMNPEAFF,TGTGCCAGCAGTATCATGAACCCTGAAGCTTTCTTT
-,TRBJ2-3,-,TRBV27,CATSLALADTQYF,TGTGCCACCTCACTAGCTCTTGCAGATACGCAGTATTTT
-,TRBJ1-2,few,TRBV29-1,CSVRTHGTLLANYGYTF,TGCAGCGTTAGAACACACGGGACGTTACTTGCTAACTATGGCTACACCTTC
-,TRBJ2-2,-,TRBV29-1,CSVDGTTGELFF,TGCAGCGTTGACGGGACTACCGGGGAGCTGTTTTTT
TRBD2,TRBJ2-7,few,TRBV4-1,CASSSRLAGEAEQYF,TGCGCCAGCAGCTCCCGACTAGCGGGGGAAGCCGAGCAGTACTTC
-,TRBJ2-7,-,TRBV30,CAWSVPPEQYF,TGTGCCTGGAGTGTGCCCCCCGAGCAGTACTTC
-,TRBJ2-3,-,TRBV29-1,CSVELSDTQYF,TGCAGCGTTGAACTTTCAGATACGCAGTATTTT
-,TRBJ2-3,-,TRBV30,CAWSDGTHAADTQYF,TGTGCCTGGAGTGACGGGACTCACGCGGCGGATACGCAGTATTTT
-,TRBJ1-6,-,TRBV30,CAWSTGNSPLHF,TGTGCCTGGAGCACAGGGAATTCACCCCTCCACTTT
TRBD1,TRBJ2-7,-,TRBV5-3,CASTGQGLYEQYF,TGTGCCAGTACCGGACAGGGTTTATACGAGCAGTACTTC
TRBD1,TRBJ1-2,few,TRBV19,CASSQRQGANYGYTF,TGTGCCAGTAGTCAGCGACAGGGAGCTAACTATGGCTACACCTTC